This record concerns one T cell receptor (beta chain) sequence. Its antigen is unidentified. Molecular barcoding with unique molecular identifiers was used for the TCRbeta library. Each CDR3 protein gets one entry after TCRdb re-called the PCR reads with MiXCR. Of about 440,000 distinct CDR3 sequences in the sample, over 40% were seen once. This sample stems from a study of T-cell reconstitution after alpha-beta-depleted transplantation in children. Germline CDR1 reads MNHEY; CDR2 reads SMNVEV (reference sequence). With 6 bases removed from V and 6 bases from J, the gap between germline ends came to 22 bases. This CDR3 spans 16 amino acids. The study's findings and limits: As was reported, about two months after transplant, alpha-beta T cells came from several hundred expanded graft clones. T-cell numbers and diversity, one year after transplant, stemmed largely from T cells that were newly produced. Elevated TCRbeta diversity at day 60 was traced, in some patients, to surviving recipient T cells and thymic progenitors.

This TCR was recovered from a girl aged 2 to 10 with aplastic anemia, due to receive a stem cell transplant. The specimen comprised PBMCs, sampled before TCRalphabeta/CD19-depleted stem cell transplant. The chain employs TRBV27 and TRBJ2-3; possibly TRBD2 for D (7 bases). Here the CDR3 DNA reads TGTGCCAGCAGACTAGACGGGGGGCCACAACAGGATACGCAGTATTTT. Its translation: CASRLDGGPQQDTQYF.